A single sample gave rise to the 6 T cell receptor beta chains below, sequenced in a study of blood T cell repertoires in COVID-19. Data came from immunoSEQ multiplex PCR; TCRdb stores just in-frame clones and leaves some out. The table has 72,000 or so clones, 80% to 90% seen once. The sample consisted of peripheral blood. The origin of the receptors is a human donor in a cohort sampled during active COVID-19.

V gene TRBV5-4 combines with J gene TRBJ2-1; TRBD2 might be the D (5 bases). With 0 bases removed from V and 6 bases from J, the gap between germline ends came to 13 bases. The CDR3 consists of 15 residues. The germline gives CDR1 SGHNT, CDR2 YYREEE (reference sequence). The CDR3 nucleotides read TGTGCCAGCAGCTTGGGAGGGAGAGGGCCCAATGAGCAGTTCTTC. Amino acids: CASSLGGRGPNEQFF.

Turning to this clone: Different DNA sequences within this sample yield the same CDR3. The chain recombines TRBV3-1 (or the pseudogene TRBV3-2) with TRBJ1-1, with a weak D call TRBD1 (6 bases). This CDR3 spans 14 amino acids. Trimming took 4 bases from V and 1 from J, leaving 10 bases between them. Germline V gives CDR1 LGHDT, CDR2 YNNKEL (reference sequence). CDR3 sequence reads: CASSPQGQNTEAFF. CDR3 sequence (DNA): TGTGCCAGCAGCCCTCAGGGGCAGAACACTGAAGCTTTCTTT.

This clone was counted a few times. The chain couples TRBV6-5 to TRBJ1-3, with TRBD1 matching over 7 bases. The CDR3 loop spans 14 amino acids. Trimming took 8 bases from V and 4 from J; bases not matched to a gene: 8. CDR1 is MNHEY, CDR2 SVGAGI, per germline. The CDR3 loop reads CASSNRQGGNTIYF. The CDR3, as DNA: TGTGCCAGCTCTAACCGACAGGGAGGAAACACCATATATTTT.

The genes are TRBV10-3 and TRBJ2-2; maybe TRBD1 (6 bases). Trimming shortened V by 2 bases and J by 7 bases, and 14 bases separated the two germline ends. Germline assignment: CDR1 ENHRY and CDR2 SYGVKD. There are 15 residues in the CDR3. In DNA, the CDR3 is TGTGCCATCAGTGAGAATACAGGGTTGCTCGGGGAGCTGTTTTTT. Translating it yields CAISENTGLLGELFF.

V gene TRBV11-2 combines with J gene TRBJ2-1; D might be TRBD1 or TRBD2, each matching 6 bases. V was clipped by 5 bases and J by 0 bases, with 14 bases between them. The CDR3 extends over 16 amino acids. Germline values: CDR1 SGHAT, CDR2 FQNNGV. CDR3 protein: CASSLGGRSSYNEQFF. CDR3 DNA: TGTGCCAGCAGCCTAGGGGGGAGGAGCTCCTACAATGAGCAGTTCTTC.

This chain links TRBV28 with TRBJ2-1, with 7 bases fitting TRBD1. CDR1 and CDR2 from the germline V gene are MDHEN and SYDVKM. After removal of 7 bases from V and 8 bases from J, the junction contained 11 bases not matched to a gene. This CDR3 comprises 14 residues. In nucleotides, the CDR3 is TGTGCCAGCACAAGAGGGGGCTTATCGGATGAGCAGTTCTTC. It encodes CASTRGGLSDEQFF.